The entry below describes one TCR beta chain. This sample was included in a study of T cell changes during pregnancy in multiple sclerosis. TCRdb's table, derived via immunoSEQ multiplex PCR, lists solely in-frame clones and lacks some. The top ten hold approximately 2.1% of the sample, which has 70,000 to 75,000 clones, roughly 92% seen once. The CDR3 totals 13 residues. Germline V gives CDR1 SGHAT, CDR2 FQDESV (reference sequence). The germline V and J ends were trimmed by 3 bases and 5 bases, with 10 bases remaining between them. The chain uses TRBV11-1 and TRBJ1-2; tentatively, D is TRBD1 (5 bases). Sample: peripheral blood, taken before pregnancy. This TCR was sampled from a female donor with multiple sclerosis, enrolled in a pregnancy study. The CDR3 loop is CASSFLGGYGYTF. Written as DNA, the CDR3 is TGTGCCAGCAGCTTCTTGGGGGGATATGGCTACACCTTC.